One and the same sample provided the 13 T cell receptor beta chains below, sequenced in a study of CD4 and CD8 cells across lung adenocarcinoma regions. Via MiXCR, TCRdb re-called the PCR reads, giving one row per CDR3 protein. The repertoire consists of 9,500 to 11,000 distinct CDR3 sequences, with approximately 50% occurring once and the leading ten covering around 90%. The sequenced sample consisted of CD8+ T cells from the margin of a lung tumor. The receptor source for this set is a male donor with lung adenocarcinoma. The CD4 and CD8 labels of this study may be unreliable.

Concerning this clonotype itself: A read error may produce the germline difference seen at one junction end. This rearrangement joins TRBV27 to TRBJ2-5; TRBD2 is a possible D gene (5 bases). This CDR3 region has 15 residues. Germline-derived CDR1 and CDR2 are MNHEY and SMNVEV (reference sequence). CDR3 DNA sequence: TGTGCCAGGGGGTTAGGAGGCCGTGGCCCAGAGACGCAGTACTTC. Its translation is CARGLGGRGPETQYF.

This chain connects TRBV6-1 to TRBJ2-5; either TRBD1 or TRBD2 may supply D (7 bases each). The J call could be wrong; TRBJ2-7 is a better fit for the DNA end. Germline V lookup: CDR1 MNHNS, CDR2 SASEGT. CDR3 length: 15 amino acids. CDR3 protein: CASRKLNRGGNEQYF. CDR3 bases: TGTGCCAGCCGAAAATTGAACAGGGGAGGGAACGAGCAGTACTTC.

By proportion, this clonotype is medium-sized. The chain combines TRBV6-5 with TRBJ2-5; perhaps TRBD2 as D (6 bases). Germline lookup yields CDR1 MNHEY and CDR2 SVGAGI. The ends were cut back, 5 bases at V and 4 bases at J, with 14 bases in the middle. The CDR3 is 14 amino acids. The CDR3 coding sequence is TGTGCCAGCAGTCATGGGGGAGGACGAGAGACCCAGTACTTC. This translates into CASSHGGGRETQYF.

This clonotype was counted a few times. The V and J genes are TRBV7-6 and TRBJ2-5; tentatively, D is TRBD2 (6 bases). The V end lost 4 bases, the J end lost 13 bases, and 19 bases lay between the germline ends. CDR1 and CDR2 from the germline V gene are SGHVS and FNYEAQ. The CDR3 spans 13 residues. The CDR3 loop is CASSSEEGGRGYF. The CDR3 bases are TGTGCCAGCAGCTCGGAGGAGGGTGGAAGAGGGTACTTC.

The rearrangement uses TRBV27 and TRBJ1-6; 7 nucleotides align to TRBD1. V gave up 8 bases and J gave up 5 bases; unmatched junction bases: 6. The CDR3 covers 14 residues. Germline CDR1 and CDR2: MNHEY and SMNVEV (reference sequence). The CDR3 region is CASRLQGNNSPLHF. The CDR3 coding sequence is TGTGCCAGCCGCCTACAGGGGAATAATTCACCCCTCCACTTT.

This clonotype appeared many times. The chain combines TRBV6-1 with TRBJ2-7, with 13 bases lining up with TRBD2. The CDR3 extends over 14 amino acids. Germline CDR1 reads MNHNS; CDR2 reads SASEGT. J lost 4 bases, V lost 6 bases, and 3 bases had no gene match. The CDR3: CASSWTSGSYEQYF. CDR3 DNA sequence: TGTGCCAGCAGCTGGACTAGCGGGAGTTACGAGCAGTACTTC.

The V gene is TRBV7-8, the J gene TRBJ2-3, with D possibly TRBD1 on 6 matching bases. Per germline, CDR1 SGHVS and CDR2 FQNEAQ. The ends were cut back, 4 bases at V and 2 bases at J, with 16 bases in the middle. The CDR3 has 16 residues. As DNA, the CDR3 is TGTGCCAGCAGCTACCCCCGGGACAAGCCCACAGATACGCAGTATTTT. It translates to CASSYPRDKPTDTQYF.

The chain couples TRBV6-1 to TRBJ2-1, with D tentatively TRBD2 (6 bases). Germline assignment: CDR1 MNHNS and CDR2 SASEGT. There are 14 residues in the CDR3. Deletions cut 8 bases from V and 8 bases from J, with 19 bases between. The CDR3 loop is CASARDSNGDEQFF. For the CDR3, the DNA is TGTGCCAGCGCCCGGGACTCAAATGGCGATGAGCAGTTCTTC.

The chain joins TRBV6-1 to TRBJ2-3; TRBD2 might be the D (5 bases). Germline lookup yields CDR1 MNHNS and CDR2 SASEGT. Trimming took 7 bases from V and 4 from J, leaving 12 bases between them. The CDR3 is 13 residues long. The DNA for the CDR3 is TGTGCCAGCACCTACCAGGAGGCAGATACGCAGTATTTT. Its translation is CASTYQEADTQYF.

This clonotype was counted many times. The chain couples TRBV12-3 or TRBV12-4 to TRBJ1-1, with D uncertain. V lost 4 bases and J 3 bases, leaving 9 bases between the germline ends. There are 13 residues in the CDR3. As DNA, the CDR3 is TGTGCCAGCAGTTCGGCAGGCGACACTGAAGCTTTCTTT. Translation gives CASSSAGDTEAFF.

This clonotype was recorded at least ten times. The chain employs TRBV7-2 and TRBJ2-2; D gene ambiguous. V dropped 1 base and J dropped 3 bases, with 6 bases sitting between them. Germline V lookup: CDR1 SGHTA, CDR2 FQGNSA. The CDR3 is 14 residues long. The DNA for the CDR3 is TGTGCCAGCAGCTTAGGGTCCTACACCGGGGAGCTGTTTTTT. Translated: CASSLGSYTGELFF.

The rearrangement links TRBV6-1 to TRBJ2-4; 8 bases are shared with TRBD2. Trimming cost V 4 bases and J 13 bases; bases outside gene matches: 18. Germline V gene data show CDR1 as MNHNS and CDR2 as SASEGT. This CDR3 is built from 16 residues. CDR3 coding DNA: TGTGCCAGCAGTGTAGCGGGGACGGGAGCCAAGGATACGCAGTACTTC. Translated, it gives CASSVAGTGAKDTQYF.

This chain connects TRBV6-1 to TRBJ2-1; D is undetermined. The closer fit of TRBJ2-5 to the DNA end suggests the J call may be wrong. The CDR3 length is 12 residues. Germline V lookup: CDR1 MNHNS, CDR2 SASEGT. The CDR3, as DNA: TGTGCCAGCGTCGACACGCAAGAGACCCAGTACTTC. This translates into CASVDTQETQYF.